This T cell receptor (beta chain) was identified during a study of T cells in localized non-small cell lung cancer. Study outcomes and limitations: Exceeding tumor, uninvolved adjacent lung had the highest T cell clonality.

Measured with immunoSEQ multiplex PCR; TCRdb has only the in-frame clones, and not every one. The data show fewer than 2,500 clones, 40% seen once. The CDR3 is made up of 15 amino acids. V was pared by 5 bases and J by 3 bases, with 10 bases of the junction left unmatched. Germline CDR1 reads MNHGY; CDR2 reads SAAAGT. Notes on this clone: Its specificity is unknown.

This chain joins TRBV6-8 and TRBJ2-7; 7 bases map to TRBD1. Here the sequenced sample was lung tumor tissue, taken before any cancer treatment. The sequence derives from a male donor at least 60 years old with stage II squamous cell lung carcinoma. CDR3 in amino acids: CASSDEGAGLYEQYF. CDR3 nucleotides: TGTGCCAGCAGTGACGAGGGGGCCGGGCTCTACGAGCAGTACTTC.